The 17 T cell receptor beta chains reported below all come from one sample, sequenced in a study of lymphopenia after photon versus proton radiotherapy. The repertoire was sequenced with immunoSEQ multiplex PCR; TCRdb's copy has only in-frame clones and lacks some. Altogether tens of thousands of clones are present, over 75% being singletons, with the ten largest covering roughly 2.3%. The sample was peripheral blood, taken from a patient treated with photon-based radiotherapy. All receptors derive from a man aged 35 to 55 with gastric cancer.

V usage is TRBV18 and J usage is TRBJ1-6; D remains unclear. The V gene's germline CDR1 is KGHSH and CDR2 LQKENI. This CDR3 spans 12 amino acids. V dropped 4 bases and J dropped 7 bases, with 5 bases sitting between them. The CDR3 loop reads CASSQPNSPLHF. As DNA, the CDR3 is TGTGCCAGCTCACAGCCAAATTCACCCCTCCACTTT.

This rearrangement joins TRBV7-2 to TRBJ1-1; tentatively, D is TRBD1 (6 bases). The germline gives CDR1 SGHTA, CDR2 FQGNSA. The ends were cut back, 6 bases at V and 4 bases at J, with 15 bases in the middle. The CDR3 runs to 14 residues. The DNA of the CDR3 is TGTGCCAGCAGGCAACAGGGTGCGAGCACTGAAGCTTTCTTT. This sequence encodes CASRQQGASTEAFF.

The chain uses TRBV9 and TRBJ2-6, with D uncertain. This CDR3 has 15 amino acids. Trimming shortened V by 3 bases and J by 0 bases, and 7 bases separated the two germline ends. Germline CDR1 SGDLS, CDR2 YYNGEE. This chain's CDR3 is CASSGHHSGANVLTF. CDR3 DNA: TGTGCCAGCAGCGGACACCACTCTGGGGCCAACGTCCTGACTTTC.

This chain joins TRBV15 and TRBJ2-1; the match to TRBD2 covers 8 bases. V shed 4 bases and J 5 bases; nucleotides not matched to a gene: 16. The CDR3 runs 18 residues. Germline-derived CDR1 and CDR2 are LNHNV and YYDKDF (reference sequence). CDR3: CATSTSRGGGQQNNEQFF. CDR3 nucleotide sequence: TGTGCCACCAGCACGTCTCGTGGCGGGGGGCAACAGAACAATGAGCAGTTCTTC.

This clone occurred a few times. The chain links TRBV4-3 to TRBJ2-3, with D uncertain. Germline CDR1 reads LGHNA; CDR2 reads YSLEER. The CDR3 extends over 12 amino acids. The germline V and J ends were trimmed by 5 bases and 5 bases, with 8 bases remaining between them. The CDR3 DNA reads TGCGCCAGCAGCGAGCGACGAGATACGCAGTATTTT. Protein: CASSERRDTQYF.

This chain joins TRBV7-2 and TRBJ1-5; no clear D gene. Between the trimmed V and J ends, which lost 1 base and 11 bases, there was a span of 9 bases. In germline, CDR1 is SGHTA, CDR2 FQGNSA. The CDR3 covers 12 residues. CDR3 DNA sequence: TGTGCCAGCAGCTTAGGCGGAGGCGCCCAGCATTTT. It yields the protein CASSLGGGAQHF.

The J gene is TRBJ1-2, the V gene TRBV10-3; D might be TRBD1 (5 bases). Germline V gene sequence: CDR1 ENHRY, CDR2 SYGVKD. The CDR3 length is 13 residues. Trimming took off 2 bases at V and 5 bases at J, with 9 bases between the two ends. In DNA, the CDR3 is TGTGCCATCAGTGAGCTACAGGAGTATGGCTACACCTTC. It encodes CAISELQEYGYTF.

A few counts support this clone. The rearrangement links TRBV27 to TRBJ2-7, with 7 bases aligning to TRBD1. V lost 2 bases to trimming and J lost 9 bases; unmatched junction nucleotides: 10. Germline V gene data show CDR1 as MNHEY and CDR2 as SMNVEV (reference sequence). This CDR3 has 14 amino acids. The CDR3 here is CASSLTRQGRVQYF. The CDR3 region has the DNA TGTGCCAGCAGTTTAACCCGACAGGGTAGAGTGCAGTACTTC.

The chain has TRBV7-9 and TRBJ2-3, with 9 bases identical to TRBD2. The J segment lost 3 bases and the V segment lost 6 bases, leaving 10 bases of the junction unmatched. CDR1 and CDR2 from the germline V gene are SEHNR and FQNEAQ (reference sequence). CDR3 length: 16 residues. The CDR3 bases are TGTGCCAGCAGTCCCGATTTGGCGGGGGGGACAGATACGCAGTATTTT. It is translated as CASSPDLAGGTDTQYF.

The rearrangement joins TRBV6-5 to TRBJ1-1; perhaps TRBD1 as D (5 bases). This CDR3 contains 14 residues. V was shortened by 6 bases and J by 4 bases, with 15 bases between the two germline ends. Germline V gene lookup returns CDR1 MNHEY and CDR2 SVGAGI. The CDR3 DNA reads as TGTGCCAGCAGCAGTGACAGATGGGGCACTGAAGCTTTCTTT. It encodes CASSSDRWGTEAFF.

The J gene is TRBJ1-1, the V gene TRBV11-2; a weak D match, TRBD1 (6 bases). Germline V gene lookup returns CDR1 SGHAT and CDR2 FQNNGV. The germline V and J ends were trimmed by 7 bases and 5 bases, with 11 bases remaining between them. The CDR3 is 12 residues long. CDR3: CASNRESTEAFF. The CDR3 region has the DNA TGTGCCAGCAACAGGGAGTCAACTGAAGCTTTCTTT.

This clone was seen once. The CDR3 bases are TGCGCCAGCAGCCAAGACACCCTCGTCGCCATGGTTGGAGACACAGATACGCAGTATTTT. Translation gives CASSQDTLVAMVGDTDTQYF. The chain has TRBV4-1 and TRBJ2-3, with D unclear. This CDR3 contains 20 residues. Germline CDR1 reads MGHRA; CDR2 reads YSYEKL. The ends were cut back, 0 bases at V and 2 bases at J, with 24 bases in the middle.

This clone was observed once. This rearrangement joins TRBV4-1 to TRBJ2-5, with D unclear. The V end was cut by 1 base, the J end by 12 bases, with 15 bases between. Germline V lookup: CDR1 MGHRA, CDR2 YSYEKL. CDR3 length: 13 residues. CDR3 amino acids: CASSQGTGLKEYF. DNA of the CDR3: TGCGCCAGCAGCCAAGGCACCGGGCTCAAGGAGTACTTC.

V is TRBV5-1 and J is TRBJ2-7; TRBD1 aligns across 8 bases. Trimming took 0 bases from V and 4 from J; bases not matched to a gene: 3. CDR1 SGHRS and CDR2 YFSETQ come from the germline V gene. The CDR3 loop spans 14 amino acids. The CDR3 nucleotides are TGCGCCAGCAGCTTGGGACAGGGGAGGTACGAGCAGTACTTC. Translated, it gives CASSLGQGRYEQYF.

The V call is TRBV5-4, the J call TRBJ1-1; TRBD1 matches at 7 bases. The CDR3 is 14 amino acids. With V trimmed by 4 bases and J by 4 bases, 7 bases remained unmatched. Looked up from germline, CDR1 is SGHNT and CDR2 is YYREEE (reference sequence). Here the CDR3 reads CASSPGRTGTEAFF. The CDR3 coding sequence is TGTGCCAGCAGCCCGGGGAGGACAGGCACTGAAGCTTTCTTT.

V gene TRBV9 combines with J gene TRBJ2-3; D is perhaps TRBD2 (5 bases). V was trimmed by 0 bases and J by 3 bases, leaving 14 bases between them. CDR1 is SGDLS and CDR2 is YYNGEE in the germline V gene. The CDR3 contains 16 residues. CDR3 in DNA: TGTGCCAGCAGCGTAGAGGGCCCCCCGGGGACAGATACGCAGTATTTT. It is translated as CASSVEGPPGTDTQYF.

The V and J genes are TRBV7-8 and TRBJ2-6, with D perhaps TRBD2 (7 bases). The CDR3 spans 15 residues. Germline V gene sequence: CDR1 SGHVS, CDR2 FQNEAQ. V shed 7 bases and J shed 4 bases, with 14 bases lying between them. The CDR3 reads CASTLGGPGANVLTF. CDR3 DNA sequence: TGTGCCAGCACCCTCGGGGGGCCAGGGGCCAACGTCCTGACTTTC.